The 22 T cell receptor beta chains below were found in one sample sequenced in a study of shared clonotypes between healthy human individuals. Here immunoSEQ multiplex PCR was the method, and the copy in TCRdb shows in-frame clones only, minus some. The sample carries 900,000 to 1,200,000 clones, around 78% recorded once. Specimen: memory CD4+ T cells from PBMCs. Documented subset: CD45RA-negative fraction. The source is a man between 18 and 29 years old in good health. Some clones in this sample may be carry-over from other donors' samples.

Only a few counts were recorded for this clone. The sample has other DNA sequences that encode this CDR3 too. The chain couples TRBV11-2 to TRBJ2-7, with 10 bases identical to TRBD2. Germline CDR1 is SGHAT and CDR2 is FQNNGV. Unmatched junction bases numbered 16, after V lost 5 bases and J lost 9 bases. The CDR3 has 16 residues. The CDR3, as DNA: TGTGCCAGCAGCGCCCTTGGGACTAGCGCTCATGGCGTGCAGTACTTC. It codes for CASSALGTSAHGVQYF.

This chain connects TRBV2 to TRBJ2-1, with TRBD2 as a possible D gene (5 bases). Germline V gives CDR1 SNHLY, CDR2 FYNNEI. V lost 2 bases, J lost 7 bases, and 21 bases lay in between. The CDR3 loop spans 17 amino acids. This CDR3 reads CASSETLAGNTRNEQFF. DNA for the CDR3: TGTGCCAGCAGTGAAACCCTTGCCGGGAACACGAGGAATGAGCAGTTCTTC.

This rearrangement joins TRBV5-4 to TRBJ1-2; 10 bases are a match to TRBD1. V lost 6 bases, J lost 5 bases, and 7 bases stayed unmatched. Germline values: CDR1 SGHNT, CDR2 YYREEE (reference sequence). CDR3 length: 14 residues. CDR3 in amino acids: CASTTDRGTYGYTF. CDR3 nucleotide sequence: TGTGCCAGCACCACGGACAGGGGGACGTATGGCTACACCTTC.

This clone was detected once. The chain is built from TRBV5-1 and TRBJ2-5; D is perhaps TRBD1 (6 bases). The germline CDR1 and CDR2 sequences are SGHRS and YFSETQ. The CDR3 has 14 residues. Trimming took off 5 bases at V and 5 bases at J, with 16 bases between the two ends. The CDR3 coding sequence is TGCGCCAGCAGGGGGGCCGAGGGTGGGGAGACCCAGTACTTC. Its translation: CASRGAEGGETQYF.

The chain uses TRBV30 and TRBJ2-1; 8 nucleotides agree with TRBD2. Per the germline V gene, CDR1 is GTSNPN and CDR2 is SVGIG (reference sequence). Losses at the gene ends were 4 bases for V and 1 base for J; bases not matched to a gene: 9. The CDR3 loop spans 16 amino acids. The CDR3 DNA sequence: TGTGCCTGGAAGAAGGTACTAGCGGTTTCCTACAATGAGCAGTTCTTC. Translation: CAWKKVLAVSYNEQFF. The full variable domain, its missing parts supplied by reference TRBV30 and TRBJ2-1, is SQTIHQWPATLVQPVGSPLSLECTVEGTSNPNLYWYRQAAGRGLQLLFYSVGIGQISSEVPQNLSASRPQDRQFILSSKKLLLSDSGFYLCAWKKVLAVSYNEQFFGPGTRLTVL.

This chain connects TRBV30 to TRBJ2-5, with 7 positions matching TRBD2. This CDR3 spans 13 amino acids. Germline CDR1 is GTSNPN and CDR2 is SVGIG (reference sequence). J gave up 6 bases and V 2 bases, and 6 bases lay outside the gene matches. CDR3 nucleotide sequence: TGTGCCTGGAGTAGGACTAGTCGCCAGACCCAGTACTTC. As protein: CAWSRTSRQTQYF. Using reference TRBV30 and TRBJ2-5 for the parts outside the CDR3, the full variable domain is SQTIHQWPATLVQPVGSPLSLECTVEGTSNPNLYWYRQAAGRGLQLLFYSVGIGQISSEVPQNLSASRPQDRQFILSSKKLLLSDSGFYLCAWSRTSRQTQYFGPGTRLLVL.

V is TRBV14 and J is TRBJ2-3, with D possibly matching TRBD1 (7 bases). Germline V gene data show CDR1 as SGHDN and CDR2 as FVKESK. V lost 3 bases to trimming and J lost 2 bases, with 15 bases between them. This CDR3 spans 16 amino acids. CDR3 residues: CASSHDRDLITDTQYF. The CDR3 DNA reads TGTGCCAGCAGCCACGACAGGGACTTAATCACAGATACGCAGTATTTT.

The chain carries TRBV19 and TRBJ2-3; TRBD2 aligns across 8 bases. The V gene's germline CDR1 is LNHDA and CDR2 SQIVND (reference sequence). V lost 1 base and J lost 10; bases outside the gene matches: 10. The CDR3 has 15 amino acids. CDR3 loop: CASSIAGLATGAQYF. CDR3 coding DNA: TGTGCCAGTAGTATAGCCGGACTAGCCACCGGGGCGCAGTATTTT.

V usage is TRBV5-4 and J usage is TRBJ1-2; D unclear. Trimming took 4 bases from V and 4 from J, leaving 11 bases between them. The CDR3 runs to 13 residues. Germline lookup yields CDR1 SGHNT and CDR2 YYREEE (reference sequence). The CDR3 reads CASSNSTVYGYTF. The CDR3 region has the DNA TGTGCCAGCAGCAACTCAACAGTCTATGGCTACACCTTC.

The rearrangement uses TRBV9 and TRBJ2-1, with 14 bases aligning to TRBD2. The CDR3 sequence is 18 residues long. Looked up from germline, CDR1 is SGDLS and CDR2 is YYNGEE. V trimming: 3 bases; J trimming: 0 bases; junction bases outside the gene matches: 5. The CDR3 coding sequence is TGTGCCAGCAGCGCGGGACTAGCGGGAGTTAGCTCCTACAATGAGCAGTTCTTC. Its translation: CASSAGLAGVSSYNEQFF.

Here the CDR3 reads CASSLASSKYGYTF. DNA of the CDR3: TGTGCCAGCAGCTTAGCCTCAAGCAAATATGGCTACACCTTC. V and J are TRBV7-2 and TRBJ1-2; no clear D. Germline V gene data show CDR1 as SGHTA and CDR2 as FQGNSA. The CDR3 loop spans 14 amino acids. Deletions cut 0 bases from V and 5 bases from J, with 10 bases between.

The genes are TRBV6-5 and TRBJ2-7; D perhaps matches TRBD2 (6 bases). The germline V gene has CDR1 MNHEY and CDR2 SVGAGI. The CDR3 is 14 amino acids. Trimming stripped 4 bases from V and 0 bases from J, with 10 bases between. CDR3 nucleotides: TGTGCCAGCAGTTCGACCGGGGGCTCCTACGAGCAGTACTTC. As protein: CASSSTGGSYEQYF.

This clone was counted a single time. The chain has TRBV7-8 and TRBJ2-6; D gene unclear. The CDR3 is 13 residues long. V was clipped by 3 bases and J by 2 bases, with 2 bases between them. From germline, CDR1 is SGHVS and CDR2 FQNEAQ. Written as DNA, the CDR3 is TGTGCCAGCAGCTTTCCTGGGGCCAACGTCCTGACTTTC. Amino acid sequence: CASSFPGANVLTF.

Of note for this clone: The same CDR3 also results from other DNA sequences found in this sample. This chain joins TRBV28 and TRBJ1-2; tentatively, D is TRBD1 (5 bases). The length of the CDR3 is 12 residues. The ends were cut back, 3 bases at V and 8 bases at J, with 10 bases in the middle. Germline assignment: CDR1 MDHEN and CDR2 SYDVKM. Here the CDR3 reads CASSLSGGGYTF. CDR3 sequence (DNA): TGTGCCAGCAGTTTGAGTGGGGGAGGCTACACCTTC.

On this clone: Other DNA sequences in this specimen translate into the identical CDR3. The chain combines TRBV19 with TRBJ1-5; D unresolved. The V end was cut by 4 bases, the J end by 4 bases, with 5 bases between. The CDR3 sequence is 12 residues long. Germline values: CDR1 LNHDA, CDR2 SQIVND (reference sequence). The DNA of the CDR3 is TGTGCCAGTAGTAGGCTGAATCAGCCCCAGCATTTT. Its protein is CASSRLNQPQHF.

This clone occurred a few times. The DNA of the CDR3 is TGTGCCAGCAGCTTAGGGCAGAGCAGCTCCTACGAGCAGTACTTC. This sequence encodes CASSLGQSSSYEQYF. The chain links TRBV7-6 to TRBJ2-7; D remains unclear. The ends were cut back, 1 base at V and 0 bases at J, with 10 bases in the middle. The CDR3 is made up of 15 amino acids. Looked up from germline, CDR1 is SGHVS and CDR2 is FNYEAQ.

The chain combines TRBV7-2 with TRBJ2-7; 7 bases line up with TRBD2. This CDR3 comprises 14 residues. The germline gives CDR1 SGHTA, CDR2 FQGNSA. J lost 2 bases, V lost 8 bases, and 9 bases had no gene match. The CDR3 DNA is TGTGCCAGCGCTGTCGGGGAGGGCCCCTACGAGCAGTACTTC. Translation gives CASAVGEGPYEQYF.

V and J are TRBV5-1 and TRBJ2-5; 7 bases agree with TRBD1. The CDR3 is made up of 15 amino acids. The germline V gene encodes CDR1 SGHRS and CDR2 YFSETQ. V gave up 3 bases and J gave up 3 bases; unmatched junction bases: 8. The CDR3 nucleotides are TGCGCCAGCAGCTCAGTACCGGGGACAGAAGAGACCCAGTACTTC. As protein: CASSSVPGTEETQYF.

This rearrangement joins TRBV18 to TRBJ2-5; TRBD1 might be the D (5 bases). V shed 3 bases and J shed 5 bases, with 10 bases lying between them. Germline-derived CDR1 and CDR2 are KGHSH and LQKENI. The CDR3 runs 13 residues. CDR3 sequence: CASSPGRWETQYF. CDR3 coding DNA: TGTGCCAGCTCACCGGGGCGGTGGGAGACCCAGTACTTC.

The chain carries TRBV2 and TRBJ2-7; D uncertain. Trimming removed 6 bases from V and 0 bases from J, with 6 bases in between. Germline V gene lookup returns CDR1 SNHLY and CDR2 FYNNEI. This CDR3 has 12 amino acids. CDR3 protein: CASRPDSYEQYF. CDR3 DNA sequence: TGTGCCAGCAGACCCGACTCCTACGAGCAGTACTTC.

The V call is TRBV7-2, the J call TRBJ1-2; D not certain. Germline assignment: CDR1 SGHTA and CDR2 FQGNSA. The CDR3 length is 16 residues. V lost 1 base and J 3 bases, leaving 15 bases between the germline ends. CDR3 region: CASSLVVNRWDYGYTF. As DNA, the CDR3 is TGTGCCAGCAGCTTAGTGGTTAACCGATGGGACTATGGCTACACCTTC.

Regarding this clone: The sample holds other DNA sequences that translate to the same CDR3. This chain uses TRBV7-3 with TRBJ1-3; D not resolved. Deletions cut 6 bases from V and 1 base from J, with 7 bases between. The CDR3 covers 13 residues. Germline V gives CDR1 SGHTA, CDR2 FQGTGA. Written as DNA, the CDR3 is TGTGCCAGCAGTCTGGGGTCTGGAAACACCATATATTTT. It is translated as CASSLGSGNTIYF.